These T cell receptor beta chains were read from a single sample in a study of response to subunit inactivated influenza vaccine. TCRdb reanalysed the RT-PCR reads using MiXCR and keeps one entry per CDR3 protein. In the table there are roughly 500,000 distinct CDR3 sequences, about 17% of which are singletons. Here the sequenced sample was CD4+ T cells sorted from PBMCs, taken approximately 25 months after vaccination. These TCRs come from a man in his fifties or sixties who received an inactivated influenza vaccine. The CDR3 runs from the conserved cysteine through the conserved F or W. The order of the fields is J gene, D gene, V gene, clone size, CDR3 protein, CDR3 DNA. The D gene is left open where the match is weak. Size values are once, few and many counts, or a class for expanded clones, and some rows have none.

TRBJ2-5 | TRBD2 | TRBV20-1 | few | CSAHGSGRITETQYF | TGCAGTGCTCATGGTAGCGGGAGGATCACAGAGACCCAGTACTTC
TRBJ2-2 | TRBD2 | TRBV7-3 | few | CASSSGTSSTGELFF | TGTGCCAGCAGTTCAGGGACTAGCAGCACCGGGGAGCTGTTTTTT
TRBJ1-2 | TRBD1 | TRBV10-3 | few | CAISESGQGSSTF | TGTGCCATCAGTGAGTCGGGACAGGGGTCCTCCACCTTC
TRBJ2-7 | TRBD1 | TRBV4-2 | few | CASSQVEGQGAQEQYF | TGTGCCAGCAGCCAAGTCGAAGGACAGGGGGCTCAAGAGCAGTACTTC
TRBJ2-3 | TRBD2 | TRBV9 | few | CASSVNPEGPSGRASDTQYF | TGTGCCAGCAGCGTCAACCCTGAGGGACCTAGCGGGAGGGCGTCAGATACGCAGTATTTT
TRBJ2-5 | . | TRBV5-1 | few | CASRQDLRGETQYF | TGCGCCAGCAGGCAGGATTTGCGTGGAGAGACCCAGTACTTC
TRBJ1-4 | . | TRBV4-3 | . | CASSRQFSEKLFF | TGCGCCAGCAGCCGACAGTTTAGTGAAAAACTGTTTTTT
TRBJ2-3 | . | TRBV29-1 | few | CSVGLVFTDTQYF | TGCAGCGTTGGACTAGTATTTACAGATACGCAGTATTTT
TRBJ1-5 | . | TRBV5-1 | . | CASSLALGDQPQHF | TGCGCCAGCAGCTTGGCCCTCGGGGATCAGCCCCAGCATTTT
TRBJ2-5 | . | TRBV6-2/TRBV6-3 | few | CASSYSLLGDGRRVTQYF | TGTGCCAGCAGTTACAGCTTGCTTGGCGACGGTCGACGAGTGACCCAGTACTTC
TRBJ2-5 | TRBD1 | TRBV11-1 | few | CASSFTGGTLETQYF | TGTGCCAGCAGCTTTACAGGGGGCACATTAGAGACCCAGTACTTC
TRBJ1-1 | . | TRBV20-1 | few | CSAVKGVGEAFF | TGCAGTGCTGTTAAAGGGGTAGGCGAGGCTTTCTTT
TRBJ2-4 | TRBD2 | TRBV20-1 | many | CSARARLAGGLIAKNIQYF | TGCAGTGCTCGCGCCCGACTAGCGGGAGGATTAATAGCCAAAAACATTCAGTACTTC
TRBJ2-5 | . | TRBV4-2 | . | CASSQDPSEETQYF | TGTGCCAGCAGCCAAGATCCTAGCGAAGAGACCCAGTACTTC
TRBJ2-3 | . | TRBV27 | . | CASSLSGESDTQYF | TGTGCCAGCAGTTTATCCGGGGAATCAGATACGCAGTATTTT
TRBJ2-2 | . | TRBV9 | . | CASSVGTNMAGELFF | TGTGCCAGCAGCGTAGGGACAAACATGGCCGGGGAGCTGTTTTTT
TRBJ2-1 | . | TRBV29-1 | . | CSVGSRDRNEQFF | TGCAGCGTTGGATCCAGGGACCGGAATGAGCAGTTCTTC
TRBJ2-5 | TRBD1 | TRBV11-2 | few | CASSTRQGSETQYF | TGTGCCAGCAGCACACGACAGGGGTCGGAGACCCAGTACTTC
TRBJ2-7 | . | TRBV4-1 | . | CASSLNRAATYEQYF | TGCGCCAGCAGCCTTAACCGGGCAGCGACCTACGAGCAGTACTTC
TRBJ2-2 | . | TRBV9 | . | CASSVAGYNTGELFF | TGTGCCAGCAGCGTAGCGGGATACAACACCGGGGAGCTGTTTTTT
TRBJ2-3 | TRBD2 | TRBV12-3/TRBV12-4 | . | CASSFFGGGTSTDTQYF | TGTGCCAGCAGTTTCTTTGGCGGGGGAACTAGCACAGATACGCAGTATTTT
TRBJ2-1 | TRBD2 | TRBV5-1 | many | CASKSGASGIPGLNEQFF | TGCGCCAGCAAAAGTGGCGCTAGCGGGATTCCTGGATTAAATGAGCAGTTCTTC
TRBJ2-7 | TRBD2 | TRBV6-1 | few | CASSPGSGGGQYF | TGTGCCAGCAGCCCTGGTAGCGGGGGGGGCCAGTACTTC
TRBJ2-5 | . | TRBV9 | . | CASSAGGRVRQETQYF | TGTGCCAGCAGCGCAGGGGGGAGGGTGCGCCAAGAGACCCAGTACTTC
TRBJ2-7 | . | TRBV29-1 | few | CSVAHFYEQYF | TGCAGCGTTGCGCATTTCTACGAGCAGTACTTC
TRBJ2-2 | . | TRBV6-5 | . | CASSYFGDGAGELFF | TGTGCCAGCAGTTATTTTGGAGACGGCGCCGGGGAGCTGTTTTTT
TRBJ1-2 | . | TRBV27 | . | CASSLSAGTNYGYTF | TGTGCCAGCAGTTTGTCCGCGGGTACTAACTATGGCTACACCTTC
TRBJ2-1 | . | TRBV10-3 | few | CAISESLVATDNEQFF | TGTGCCATCAGTGAGTCATTGGTGGCTACGGACAATGAGCAGTTCTTC
TRBJ2-7 | . | TRBV10-3 | . | CAISEALGGSYEQYF | TGTGCCATCAGTGAAGCCCTGGGGGGATCCTACGAGCAGTACTTC
TRBJ1-3 | . | TRBV7-2 | . | CASSLGGMGNTIYF | TGTGCCAGCAGCCTGGGGGGGATGGGAAACACCATATATTTT
TRBJ1-6 | . | TRBV3-1 | . | CASRGNNSPLHF | TGTGCCAGCAGAGGGAATAATTCACCCCTCCACTTT
TRBJ2-1 | . | TRBV7-9 | . | CASSLYGLYNEQFF | TGTGCCAGCAGCTTATACGGGTTGTACAATGAGCAGTTCTTC